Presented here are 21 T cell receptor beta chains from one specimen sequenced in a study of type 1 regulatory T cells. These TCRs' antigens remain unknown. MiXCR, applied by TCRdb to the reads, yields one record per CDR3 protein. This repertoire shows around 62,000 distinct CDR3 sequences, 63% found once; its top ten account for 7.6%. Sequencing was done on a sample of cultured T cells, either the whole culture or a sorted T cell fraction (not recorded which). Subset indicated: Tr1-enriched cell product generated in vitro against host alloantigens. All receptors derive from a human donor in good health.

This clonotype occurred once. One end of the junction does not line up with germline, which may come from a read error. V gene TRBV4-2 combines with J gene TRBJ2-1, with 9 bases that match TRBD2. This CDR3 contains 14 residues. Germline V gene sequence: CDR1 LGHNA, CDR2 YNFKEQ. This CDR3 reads CASSEEGIAGVQFF. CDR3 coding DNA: TGTGCCAGCAGCGAAGAGGGTATAGCGGGAGTGCAGTTCTTC.

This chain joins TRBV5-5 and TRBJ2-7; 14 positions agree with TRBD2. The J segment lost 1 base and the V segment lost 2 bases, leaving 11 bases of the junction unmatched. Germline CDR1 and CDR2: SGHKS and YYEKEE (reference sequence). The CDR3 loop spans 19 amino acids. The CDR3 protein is CASSFRSLGLAGGSYEQYF. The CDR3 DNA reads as TGTGCCAGCAGCTTTAGGTCGTTAGGACTAGCGGGAGGATCCTACGAGCAGTACTTC.

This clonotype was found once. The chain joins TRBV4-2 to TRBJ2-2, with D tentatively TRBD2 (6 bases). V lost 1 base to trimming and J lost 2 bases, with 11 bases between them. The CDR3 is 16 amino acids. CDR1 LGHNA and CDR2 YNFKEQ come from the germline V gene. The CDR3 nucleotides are TGTGCCAGCAGCCAAGCCGGTAGCGGAAACACCGGGGAGCTGTTTTTT. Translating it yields CASSQAGSGNTGELFF.

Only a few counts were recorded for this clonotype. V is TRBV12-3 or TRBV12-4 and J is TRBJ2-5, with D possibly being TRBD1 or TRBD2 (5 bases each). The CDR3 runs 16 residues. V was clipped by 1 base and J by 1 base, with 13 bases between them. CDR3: CASSLDVGGPQETQYF. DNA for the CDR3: TGTGCCAGCAGTTTAGACGTTGGGGGACCCCAAGAGACCCAGTACTTC.

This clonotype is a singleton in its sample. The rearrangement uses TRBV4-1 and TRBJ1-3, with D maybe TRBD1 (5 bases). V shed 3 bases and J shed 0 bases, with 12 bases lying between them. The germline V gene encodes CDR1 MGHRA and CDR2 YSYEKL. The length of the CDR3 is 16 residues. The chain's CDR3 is CASSHRTGDSGNTIYF. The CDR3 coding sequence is TGCGCCAGCAGCCACCGGACGGGGGACTCTGGAAACACCATATATTTT.

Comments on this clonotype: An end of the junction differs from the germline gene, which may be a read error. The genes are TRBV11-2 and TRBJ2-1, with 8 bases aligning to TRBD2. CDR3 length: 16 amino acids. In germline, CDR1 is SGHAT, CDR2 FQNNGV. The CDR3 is CASSSKRERAYNEKFF. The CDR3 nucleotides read TGTGCCAGCAGCTCTAAGCGGGAGAGGGCCTACAATGAGAAGTTCTTC.

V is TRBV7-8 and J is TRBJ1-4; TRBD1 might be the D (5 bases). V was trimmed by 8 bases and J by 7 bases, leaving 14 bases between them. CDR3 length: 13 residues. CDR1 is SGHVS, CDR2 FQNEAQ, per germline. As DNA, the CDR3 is TGTGCCAGCGGGGGGAGGGTGGGTGAAAAACTGTTTTTT. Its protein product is CASGGRVGEKLFF.

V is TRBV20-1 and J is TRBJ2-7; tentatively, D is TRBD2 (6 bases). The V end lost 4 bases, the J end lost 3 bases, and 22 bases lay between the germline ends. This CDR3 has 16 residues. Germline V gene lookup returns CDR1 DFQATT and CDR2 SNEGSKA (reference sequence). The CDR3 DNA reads TGCAGTGCTATTGGATGGACGGGAGTGTCTGGCTACGAGCAGTACTTC. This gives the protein CSAIGWTGVSGYEQYF.

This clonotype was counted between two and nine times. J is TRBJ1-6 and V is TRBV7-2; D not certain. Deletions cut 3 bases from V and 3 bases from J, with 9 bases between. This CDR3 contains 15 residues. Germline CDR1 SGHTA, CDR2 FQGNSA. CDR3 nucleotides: TGTGCCAGCAGCTTGCCATTACGCTATAATTCACCCCTCCACTTT. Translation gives CASSLPLRYNSPLHF.

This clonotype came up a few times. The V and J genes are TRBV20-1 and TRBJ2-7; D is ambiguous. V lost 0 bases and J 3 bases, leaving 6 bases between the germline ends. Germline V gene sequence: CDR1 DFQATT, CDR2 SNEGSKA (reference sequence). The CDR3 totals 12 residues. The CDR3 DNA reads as TGCAGTGCTAGAGACAGGATCTACGAGCAGTACTTC. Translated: CSARDRIYEQYF.

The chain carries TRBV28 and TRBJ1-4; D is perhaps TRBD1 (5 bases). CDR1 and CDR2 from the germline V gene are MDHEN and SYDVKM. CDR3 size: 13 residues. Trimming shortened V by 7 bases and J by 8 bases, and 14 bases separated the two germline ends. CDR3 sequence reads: CASKGSLGEKLFF. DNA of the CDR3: TGTGCCAGCAAGGGGAGTTTGGGAGAAAAACTGTTTTTT.

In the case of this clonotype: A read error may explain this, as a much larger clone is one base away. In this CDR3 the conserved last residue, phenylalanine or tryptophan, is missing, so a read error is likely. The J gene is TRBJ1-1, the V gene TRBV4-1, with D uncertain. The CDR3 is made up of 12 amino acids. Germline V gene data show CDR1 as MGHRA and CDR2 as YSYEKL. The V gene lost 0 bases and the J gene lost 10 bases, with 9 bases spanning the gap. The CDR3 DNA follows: TGCGCCAGCAGCCAAGAGGTGGGCCCAGCTTTCCTT. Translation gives CASSQEVGPAFL.

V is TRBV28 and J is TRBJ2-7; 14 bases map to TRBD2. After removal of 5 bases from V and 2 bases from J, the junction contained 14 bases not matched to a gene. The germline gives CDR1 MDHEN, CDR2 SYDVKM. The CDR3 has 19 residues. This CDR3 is CASSQPGLAGVGRTYEQYF. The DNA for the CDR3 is TGTGCCAGCAGTCAACCGGGACTAGCGGGAGTTGGTCGGACCTACGAGCAGTACTTC.

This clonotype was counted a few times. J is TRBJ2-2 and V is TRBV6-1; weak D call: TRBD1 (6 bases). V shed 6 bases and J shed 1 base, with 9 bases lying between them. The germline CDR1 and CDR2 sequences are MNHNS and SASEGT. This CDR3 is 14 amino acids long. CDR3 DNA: TGTGCCAGCAGCCTGGGACAGAACACCGGGGAGCTGTTTTTT. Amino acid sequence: CASSLGQNTGELFF.

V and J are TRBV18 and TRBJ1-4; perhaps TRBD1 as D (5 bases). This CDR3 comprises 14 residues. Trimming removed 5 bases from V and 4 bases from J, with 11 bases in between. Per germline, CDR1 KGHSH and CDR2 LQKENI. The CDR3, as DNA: TGTGCCAGCTCAACGACAGACTATAATGAAAAACTGTTTTTT. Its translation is CASSTTDYNEKLFF.

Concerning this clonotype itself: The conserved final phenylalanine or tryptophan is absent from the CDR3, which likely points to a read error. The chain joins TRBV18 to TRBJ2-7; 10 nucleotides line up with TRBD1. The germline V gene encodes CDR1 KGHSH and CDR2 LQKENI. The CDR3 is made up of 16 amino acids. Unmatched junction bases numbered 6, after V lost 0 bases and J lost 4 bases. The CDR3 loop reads CASSPPSTGGIYEQYY. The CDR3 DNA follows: TGTGCCAGCTCACCACCTTCGACAGGGGGCATATACGAGCAGTACTAC.

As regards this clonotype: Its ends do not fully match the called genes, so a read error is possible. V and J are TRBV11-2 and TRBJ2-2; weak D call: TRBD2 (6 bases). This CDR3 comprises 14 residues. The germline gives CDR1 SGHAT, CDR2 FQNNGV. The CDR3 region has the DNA TGTGCCAGCAGCTTAGTGGAGTCTGCCGGGGGGCTGTTTTTT. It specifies CASSLVESAGGLFF.

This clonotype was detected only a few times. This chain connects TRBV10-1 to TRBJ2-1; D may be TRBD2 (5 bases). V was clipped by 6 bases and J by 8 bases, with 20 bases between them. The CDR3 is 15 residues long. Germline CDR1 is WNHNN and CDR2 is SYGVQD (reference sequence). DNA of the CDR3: TGCGCCAGCAGGCCCGGGATAAATCGATGGGATGAGCAGTTCTTC. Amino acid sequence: CASRPGINRWDEQFF.

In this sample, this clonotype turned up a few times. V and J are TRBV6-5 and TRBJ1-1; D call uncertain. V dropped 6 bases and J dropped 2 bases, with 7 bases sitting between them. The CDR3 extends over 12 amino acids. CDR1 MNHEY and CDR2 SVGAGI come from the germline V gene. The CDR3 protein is CASSSVNTEAFF. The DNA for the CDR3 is TGTGCCAGCAGCTCAGTTAACACTGAAGCTTTCTTT.

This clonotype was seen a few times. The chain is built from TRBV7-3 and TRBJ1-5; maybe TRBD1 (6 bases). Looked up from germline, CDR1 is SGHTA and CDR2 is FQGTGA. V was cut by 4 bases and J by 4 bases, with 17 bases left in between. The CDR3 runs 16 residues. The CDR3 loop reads CASSSRQVLGNQPQHF. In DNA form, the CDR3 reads TGTGCCAGCAGCTCAAGACAGGTTTTAGGGAATCAGCCCCAGCATTTT.

DNA for the CDR3: TGCAGTGCTAGAGATAGGTCTAGCGGGAGGGCGACAGATACGCAGTATTTT. It is translated as CSARDRSSGRATDTQYF. V gene TRBV20-1 combines with J gene TRBJ2-3; 12 bases align to TRBD2. V shed 0 bases, J shed 3 bases, and the junction held 7 bases outside the gene matches. Germline V gives CDR1 DFQATT, CDR2 SNEGSKA (reference sequence). The CDR3 covers 17 residues.